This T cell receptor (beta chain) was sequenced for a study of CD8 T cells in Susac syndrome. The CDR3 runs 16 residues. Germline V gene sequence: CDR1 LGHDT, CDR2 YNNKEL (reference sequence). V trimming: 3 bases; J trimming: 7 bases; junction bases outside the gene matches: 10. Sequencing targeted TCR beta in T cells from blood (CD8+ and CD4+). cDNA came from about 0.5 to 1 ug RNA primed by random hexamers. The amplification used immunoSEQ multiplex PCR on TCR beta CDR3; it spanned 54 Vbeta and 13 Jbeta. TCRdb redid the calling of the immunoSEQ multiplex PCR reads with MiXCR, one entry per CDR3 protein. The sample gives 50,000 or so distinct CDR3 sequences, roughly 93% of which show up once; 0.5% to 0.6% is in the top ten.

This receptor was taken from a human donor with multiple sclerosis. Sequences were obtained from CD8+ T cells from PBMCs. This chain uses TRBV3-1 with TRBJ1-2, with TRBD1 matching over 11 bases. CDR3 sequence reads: CASSHPGTGGQGGYTF. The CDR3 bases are TGTGCCAGCAGCCACCCCGGGACAGGGGGTCAAGGTGGCTACACCTTC.